This T cell receptor (beta chain) was recovered during a study of blood T cell repertoires in COVID-19. Study overall: The cDNA or gDNA used as material had been derived from T cells, B-cell-depleted T cells, or PBMCs.

Clones were read by immunoSEQ multiplex PCR, and TCRdb kept only the in-frame ones, dropping some. This sample has 280,000 or so clones, with 85% found just once. Trimming cost V 3 bases and J 2 bases, with 14 bases left between them. Per the germline V gene, CDR1 is SGHNT and CDR2 is YYREEE (reference sequence). CDR3 length: 16 residues. The chain is built from TRBV5-4 and TRBJ2-2; weak D call: TRBD1 (7 bases). This TCR was recovered from a woman aged 45-59 years who had recovered from COVID-19. Sequencing was done on a sample of PBMCs or T cells enriched from blood (not recorded which). The CDR3 loop is CASSSMTGTNTGELFF. The CDR3 nucleotides read TGTGCCAGCAGCTCTATGACAGGGACTAACACCGGGGAGCTGTTTTTT.